The 3 T cell receptor beta chains listed next were all sequenced from one sample in a study of shared clonotypes between healthy human individuals. Here immunoSEQ multiplex PCR was the method, and the copy in TCRdb shows in-frame clones only, minus some. The sample holds hundreds of thousands of clones, 90% to 96% seen once. The sequenced material came from naive CD4+ T cells sorted from blood. Noted subset: CD45RA+ positively selected. The receptors shown here come from a woman in her twenties or thirties in good health.

V and J are TRBV11-2 and TRBJ2-7, with 7 nucleotides matching TRBD2. Germline V gene lookup returns CDR1 SGHAT and CDR2 FQNNGV. J gave up 1 base and V 3 bases, and 3 bases lay outside the gene matches. CDR3 length: 14 residues. The DNA of the CDR3 is TGTGCCAGCAGCTTTCGCGGGAGTTCCTACGAGCAGTACTTC. Translation: CASSFRGSSYEQYF.

The J gene is TRBJ2-3, the V gene TRBV5-1; TRBD2 might be the D (5 bases). CDR1 is SGHRS, CDR2 YFSETQ, per germline. The CDR3 consists of 14 residues. The V end lost 3 bases, the J end lost 4 bases, and 12 bases lay between the germline ends. In DNA, the CDR3 is TGCGCCAGCAGCTCAGTATACGGGGCAGATACGCAGTATTTT. Amino acid sequence: CASSSVYGADTQYF.

The chain carries TRBV4-1 and TRBJ2-7; D unresolved. Germline CDR1 MGHRA, CDR2 YSYEKL. The CDR3 length is 16 residues. Trimming took 1 base from V and 6 from J, leaving 19 bases between them. CDR3 loop: CASSQVRTTSVPEQYF. CDR3 DNA: TGCGCCAGCAGCCAAGTAAGGACCACTTCGGTACCCGAGCAGTACTTC.